Listed below are T cell receptor beta chains from one sample, sequenced in a study of blood T cell repertoires in COVID-19. The table came from immunoSEQ multiplex PCR; TCRdb's copy has only in-frame clones and leaves some out. Here the sample spans roughly 200,000 clones, about 85% being singletons. The sample consisted of peripheral blood. These receptors all stem from a woman in her late teens or twenties who had recovered from COVID-19. Both conserved end residues are part of each CDR3. D genes are given only for firm matches. Size is omitted from some rows. Given values are once, few, many or a class for expanded clones.

d_call | clone_size | j_call | v_call | cdr3_nt | cdr3_aa
. | . | TRBJ1-2 | TRBV24-1 | TGTGCCACCAGTGATTTGCGATCGGGGAGGGCTGGCTACACCTTC | CATSDLRSGRAGYTF
. | once | TRBJ2-3 | TRBV19 | TGTGCCAGTAAGGGGGTGTCAGATACGCAGTATTTT | CASKGVSDTQYF
. | . | TRBJ1-2 | TRBV12-3/TRBV12-4 | TGTGCCAGCAGTACCACTGCTAACTATGGCTACACCTTC | CASSTTANYGYTF
. | . | TRBJ1-2 | TRBV7-2 | TGTGCCAGCAGCTCAACAGGAAACCACTATGGCTACACCTTC | CASSSTGNHYGYTF
TRBD2 | . | TRBJ2-7 | TRBV10-3 | TGTGCCATCAGTGACCCGGGACTAGCGAACGAGCAGTACTTC | CAISDPGLANEQYF
. | once | TRBJ1-4 | TRBV4-2 | TGTGCCAGCAGCCAACCGGGACTAGCTGGCGAAAAACTGTTTTTT | CASSQPGLAGEKLFF
. | . | TRBJ2-5 | TRBV3-1/TRBV3-2 | TGTGCCAGCAGCCAAGATCCGACTATAGAGTACTTC | CASSQDPTIEYF
. | . | TRBJ1-2 | TRBV19 | TGTGCCAGTAGTGTCGGGAACAGCTTCAACTATGGCTACACCTTC | CASSVGNSFNYGYTF
TRBD1 | once | TRBJ1-1 | TRBV6-5 | TGTGCCAGCAGACGACAGGGGAACACTGAAGCTTTCTTT | CASRRQGNTEAFF
. | . | TRBJ2-7 | TRBV27 | TGTGCCAGCAGTTTTCGGGGGTTGATCTACGAGCAGTACTTC | CASSFRGLIYEQYF
TRBD2 | . | TRBJ2-3 | TRBV19 | TGTGCCAGTAGTTTCGGAGCGGGAGTTGCAGATACGCAGTATTTT | CASSFGAGVADTQYF
TRBD1 | . | TRBJ2-1 | TRBV6-6 | TGTGCCAGCAGTTTTAGGGACAGGGGAACCTACAATGAGCAGTTCTTC | CASSFRDRGTYNEQFF
. | once | TRBJ2-7 | TRBV11-3 | TGTGCCAGCAGCTTAGGCAGGGGCTACGAGCAGTACTTC | CASSLGRGYEQYF
TRBD2 | . | TRBJ2-7 | TRBV30 | TGTGCCTGGAGCCGACTAGCGTTATCCTACGAGCAGTACTTC | CAWSRLALSYEQYF
. | . | TRBJ2-1 | TRBV18 | TGTGCCAGCTCCCCTGCCGGGAGATACAATGAGCAGTTCTTC | CASSPAGRYNEQFF
. | . | TRBJ2-7 | TRBV13 | TGTGCCAGCAGCCCCTCGCGGGTCTCCTACGAGCAGTACTTC | CASSPSRVSYEQYF
TRBD1 | once | TRBJ2-7 | TRBV30 | TGTGCCGCGGGGCAGGGGGCGGGCGAGCAGTACTTC | CAAGQGAGEQYF
TRBD1 | . | TRBJ2-3 | TRBV6-5 | TGTGCCAGTGGACAGGGGGGGACAGATACGCAGTATTTT | CASGQGGTDTQYF
. | . | TRBJ2-7 | TRBV19 | TGTGCCAGTAGTACAATCACAGGGTCCCCCTACGAGCAGTACTTC | CASSTITGSPYEQYF
TRBD2 | . | TRBJ2-3 | TRBV5-1 | TGCGCCAGCAGCACAGGGACTAGCGGGAGTGTGAGAGATACGCAGTATTTT | CASSTGTSGSVRDTQYF
TRBD1 | . | TRBJ2-1 | TRBV5-8 | TGTGCCAGCAGCGCGGGACAGGTAAGCGACAATGAGCAGTTCTTC | CASSAGQVSDNEQFF
. | . | TRBJ1-2 | TRBV19 | TGTGCCGGAGGGACGGATCGGCGTGGCTACACCTTC | CAGGTDRRGYTF
. | once | TRBJ1-4 | TRBV11-2 | TGTGCCAGCAGCTTAGTCGGGGCAACTAATGAAAAACTGTTTTTT | CASSLVGATNEKLFF
TRBD1 | . | TRBJ2-5 | TRBV2 | TGTGCCAGCAGCCGGGACAGGGAAGAGACCCAGTACTTC | CASSRDREETQYF
TRBD2 | once | TRBJ2-5 | TRBV27 | TGTGCCAGCAGTCTATCCGGGACTAGCGGGAGGGTGGGGGAGACCCAGTACTTC | CASSLSGTSGRVGETQYF
. | . | TRBJ1-2 | TRBV30 | TGTGCCTGGACCCCAGGTTCCTATGGCTACACCTTC | CAWTPGSYGYTF
TRBD1 | . | TRBJ1-2 | TRBV18 | TGTGCCAGCTCACCAGCCCTGGGACAGGGGGACTACACCTTC | CASSPALGQGDYTF
. | . | TRBJ1-5 | TRBV18 | TGTGCCAGCTCGTCAGTTCCTTATCAGCCCCAGCATTTT | CASSSVPYQPQHF
. | . | TRBJ2-1 | TRBV4-3 | TGCGCCAGCAGCCAAGAGACTAGGCCAGACAATGAGCAGTTCTTC | CASSQETRPDNEQFF
. | . | TRBJ1-3 | TRBV7-6 | TGTGCCAGCAGCTTTGGGCAGGTGGCGTCAGGAAACACCATATATTTT | CASSFGQVASGNTIYF
. | few | TRBJ1-1 | TRBV5-1 | TGCGCCAGCAGCTTGGAGGGGCGCACTGAAGCTTTCTTT | CASSLEGRTEAFF
. | . | TRBJ2-1 | TRBV5-1 | TGCGCCAGCAGCTATCCATTTGGCGTTGAGGGCAATGAGCAGTTCTTC | CASSYPFGVEGNEQFF
TRBD2 | . | TRBJ2-1 | TRBV4-3 | TGCGCCAGCAGCCACCCCTCCCCCGGGACTAGCGGGAGGGCCGATCAGGGCAATGAGCAGTTCTTC | CASSHPSPGTSGRADQGNEQFF
. | . | TRBJ2-1 | TRBV9 | TGTGCCAGCAGCGTACCCGACAGCCACAATGAGCAGTTCTTC | CASSVPDSHNEQFF
TRBD2 | . | TRBJ2-5 | TRBV13 | TGTGCCAGCAGCTTAGGGTCTAGCGGGAGTTGGGGGCAACAAGAGACCCAGTACTTC | CASSLGSSGSWGQQETQYF
TRBD2 | once | TRBJ2-7 | TRBV6-6 | TGTGCCAGCAGTTCAGCTAGCGGGAGGGCCGGGTACGAGCAGTACTTC | CASSSASGRAGYEQYF
. | . | TRBJ2-1 | TRBV24-1 | TGTGCCACCAGTGATTTCAGGACAACCTACAATGAGCAGTTCTTC | CATSDFRTTYNEQFF
. | . | TRBJ1-5 | TRBV28 | TGTGCCAGCAGTTTGGGGGGGAGCGGCAATCAGCCCCAGCATTTT | CASSLGGSGNQPQHF
. | . | TRBJ2-2 | TRBV11-2 | TGTGCCAGCAGCTTAGTCAGGGAACCCGGGGAGCTGTTTTTT | CASSLVREPGELFF
. | . | TRBJ1-1 | TRBV18 | TGTGCCAGCTCACCAAGGGTCGGGGACACTGAAGCTTTCTTT | CASSPRVGDTEAFF
. | . | TRBJ1-2 | TRBV18 | TGTGCCAGCTCACCCGAAGGGGTAGGGGGCTACACCTTC | CASSPEGVGGYTF
. | . | TRBJ1-6 | TRBV5-6 | TGTGCCAGCAGCCAGGGTCCCGTTAATTCACCCCTCCACTTT | CASSQGPVNSPLHF
TRBD2 | . | TRBJ2-3 | TRBV7-3 | TGTGCCAGCAGCTTTACTAGCGGGAGGGGAGATACGCAGTATTTT | CASSFTSGRGDTQYF
. | . | TRBJ1-5 | TRBV18 | TGTGCCAGCTCACCTGAACAGGGCGGACAGCCCCAGCATTTT | CASSPEQGGQPQHF
TRBD1 | . | TRBJ1-5 | TRBV4-1 | TGCGCCAGCAGCAGGGACAGGGTAATCAATCAGCCCCAGCATTTT | CASSRDRVINQPQHF
TRBD1 | . | TRBJ2-7 | TRBV6-2/TRBV6-3 | TGTGCCAGCAGTTACTCGATGAGACAGGGGGCCTACGAGCAGTACTTC | CASSYSMRQGAYEQYF
TRBD1 | . | TRBJ1-2 | TRBV4-1 | TGCGCCAGCAGCCAGGGGACAGGGAGAGAGGTGCGGGGCTACACCTTC | CASSQGTGREVRGYTF
TRBD2 | . | TRBJ2-7 | TRBV27 | TGTGCCAGCAGTTCCCGACTAGCGGGAGTAAGCGAGCAGTACTTC | CASSSRLAGVSEQYF
. | . | TRBJ1-2 | TRBV12-3/TRBV12-4 | TGTGCCAGCAGTTTACGGCGGTATGGCTACACCTTC | CASSLRRYGYTF
TRBD1 | few | TRBJ1-1 | TRBV13 | TGTGCCAGCAGCACCAGGGACAGGGGGAGGACTGAAGCTTTCTTT | CASSTRDRGRTEAFF
TRBD2 | . | TRBJ2-1 | TRBV6-5 | TGTGCCAGCAGTTCGTTAGCGGGAGGGTCCTACAATGAGCAGTTCTTC | CASSSLAGGSYNEQFF
. | . | TRBJ1-2 | TRBV15 | TGTGCCACCAGCAGAGGGGAGGGGTATGGCTACACCTTC | CATSRGEGYGYTF
. | few | TRBJ1-2 | TRBV6-5 | TGTGCCAGCAGTATTACAGGGTATGGCTACACCTTC | CASSITGYGYTF
TRBD1 | . | TRBJ1-2 | TRBV29-1 | TGCAGCGTGGACGGGACAGGCGAAAGTAACTATGGCTACACCTTC | CSVDGTGESNYGYTF
. | . | TRBJ2-2 | TRBV28 | TGTGCCAGCAGTTCACACGACAGGTACACCGGGGAGCTGTTTTTT | CASSSHDRYTGELFF
TRBD2 | . | TRBJ2-1 | TRBV14 | TGTGCCAGCAGCCACTCTAGCGGGAGGGCCAGTGAGCAGTTCTTC | CASSHSSGRASEQFF
. | . | TRBJ1-5 | TRBV30 | TGTGCCTGGAGTGTCGGAGGTCTGCAGCCCCAGCATTTT | CAWSVGGLQPQHF
TRBD2 | . | TRBJ2-1 | TRBV7-2 | TGTGCCAGCAGCGTCGGGACTAGCGGGAGGTTCAATGAGCAGTTCTTC | CASSVGTSGRFNEQFF
TRBD2 | . | TRBJ2-2 | TRBV2 | TGTGCCAGCAGGGCCGGGGGGATTAAGCTGTTTTTT | CASRAGGIKLFF